This T cell receptor beta chain emerged from a study of cytomegalovirus exposure and HLA in healthy donors. Study-wide results and limits: Cytomegalovirus-associated status was assigned to more than 150 TCR beta chains.

Note on this clone: Antigen unknown.

The method was immunoSEQ multiplex PCR; TCRdb's version includes in-frame clones alone and lacks a portion of them. The data show over 130,000 clones, more than 75% seen once. The donors were part of the roughly 110-subject validation cohort, which stood apart from the approximately 640-subject first cohort. V dropped 6 bases and J dropped 2; count of bases not matched to a gene: 2. CDR3 length: 13 amino acids. Germline assignment: CDR1 WNHNN and CDR2 SYGVQD (reference sequence). The sequencing sample was made of PBMCs. The genes are TRBV10-1 and TRBJ1-1; TRBD1 matches at 8 bases. This TCR was recovered from a young man in good health and CMV-seropositive. CDR3 DNA sequence: TGCGCCAGCAGGGCAGGGGGCAACACTGAAGCTTTCTTT. It is translated as CASRAGGNTEAFF.